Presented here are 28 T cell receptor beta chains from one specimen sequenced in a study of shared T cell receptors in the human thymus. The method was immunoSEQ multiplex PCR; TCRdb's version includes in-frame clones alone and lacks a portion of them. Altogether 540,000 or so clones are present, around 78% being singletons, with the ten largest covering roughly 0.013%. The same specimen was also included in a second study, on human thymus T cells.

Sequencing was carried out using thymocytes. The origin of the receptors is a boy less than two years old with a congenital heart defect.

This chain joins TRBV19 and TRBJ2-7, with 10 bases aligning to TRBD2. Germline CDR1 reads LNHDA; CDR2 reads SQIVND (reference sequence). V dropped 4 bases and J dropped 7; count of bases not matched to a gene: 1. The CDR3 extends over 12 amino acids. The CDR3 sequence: CASSTGLAEQYF. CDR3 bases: TGTGCCAGTAGTACGGGACTAGCGGAGCAGTACTTC.

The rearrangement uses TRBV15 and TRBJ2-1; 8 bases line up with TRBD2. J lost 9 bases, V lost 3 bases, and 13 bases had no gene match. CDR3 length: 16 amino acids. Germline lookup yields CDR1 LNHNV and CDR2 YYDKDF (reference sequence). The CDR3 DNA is TGTGCCACCAGCAGCCCACCGGGACTAGGCAATCTTGAGCAGTTCTTC. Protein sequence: CATSSPPGLGNLEQFF.

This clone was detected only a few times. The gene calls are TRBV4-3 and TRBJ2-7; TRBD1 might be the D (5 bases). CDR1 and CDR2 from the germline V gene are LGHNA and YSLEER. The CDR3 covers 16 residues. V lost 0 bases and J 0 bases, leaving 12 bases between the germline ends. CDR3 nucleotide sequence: TGCGCCAGCAGCCAAGATGTAAGGGGTGACTCCTACGAGCAGTACTTC. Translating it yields CASSQDVRGDSYEQYF.

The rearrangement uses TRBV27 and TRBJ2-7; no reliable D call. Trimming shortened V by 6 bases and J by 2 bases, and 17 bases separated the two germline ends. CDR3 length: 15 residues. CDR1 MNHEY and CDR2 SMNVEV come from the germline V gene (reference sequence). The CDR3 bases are TGTGCCAGCAGATTACCCCCTCACAGTGCCTACGAGCAGTACTTC. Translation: CASRLPPHSAYEQYF.

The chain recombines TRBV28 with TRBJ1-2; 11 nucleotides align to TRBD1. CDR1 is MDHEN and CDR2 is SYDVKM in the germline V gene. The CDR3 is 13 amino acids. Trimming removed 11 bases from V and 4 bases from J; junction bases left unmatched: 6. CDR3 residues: CAGGTGGRYGYTF. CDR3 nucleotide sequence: TGTGCCGGGGGGACAGGGGGACGCTATGGCTACACCTTC.

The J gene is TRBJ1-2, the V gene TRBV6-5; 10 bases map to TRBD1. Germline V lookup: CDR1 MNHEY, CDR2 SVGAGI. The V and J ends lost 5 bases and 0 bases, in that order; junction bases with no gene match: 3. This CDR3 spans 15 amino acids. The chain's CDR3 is CASSQDRGSNYGYTF. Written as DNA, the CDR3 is TGTGCCAGCAGTCAGGACAGGGGGTCTAACTATGGCTACACCTTC.

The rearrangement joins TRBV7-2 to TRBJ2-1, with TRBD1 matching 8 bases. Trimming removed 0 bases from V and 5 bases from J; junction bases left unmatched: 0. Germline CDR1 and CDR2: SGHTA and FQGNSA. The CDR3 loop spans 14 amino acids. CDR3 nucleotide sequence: TGTGCCAGCAGCTTAGCGGACAGGGACAATGAGCAGTTCTTC. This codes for CASSLADRDNEQFF.

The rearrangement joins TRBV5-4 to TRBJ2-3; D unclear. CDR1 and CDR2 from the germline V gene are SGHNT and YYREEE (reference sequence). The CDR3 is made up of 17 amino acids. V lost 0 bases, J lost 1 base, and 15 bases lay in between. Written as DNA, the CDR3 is TGTGCCAGCAGCTTGGATTGTGAGCCCGTGTGCACAGATACGCAGTATTTT. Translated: CASSLDCEPVCTDTQYF. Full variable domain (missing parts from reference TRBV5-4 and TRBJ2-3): ETGVTQSPTHLIKTRGQQVTLRCSSQSGHNTVSWYQQALGQGPQFIFQYYREEENGRGNFPPRFSGLQFPNYSSELNVNALELDDSALYLCASSLDCEPVCTDTQYFGPGTRLTVL.

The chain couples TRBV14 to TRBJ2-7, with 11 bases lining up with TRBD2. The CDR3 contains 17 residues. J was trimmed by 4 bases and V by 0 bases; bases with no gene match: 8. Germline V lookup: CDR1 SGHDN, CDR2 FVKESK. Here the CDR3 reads CASSQDNRGLAVYEQYF. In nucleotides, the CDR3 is TGTGCCAGCAGCCAAGATAATAGGGGACTAGCGGTTTACGAGCAGTACTTC.

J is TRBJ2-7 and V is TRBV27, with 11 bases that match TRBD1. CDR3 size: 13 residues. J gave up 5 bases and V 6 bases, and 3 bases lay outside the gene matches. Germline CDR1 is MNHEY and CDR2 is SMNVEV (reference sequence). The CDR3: CASSRDRGDEQYF. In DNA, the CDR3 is TGTGCCAGCAGCAGGGACAGGGGGGACGAGCAGTACTTC.

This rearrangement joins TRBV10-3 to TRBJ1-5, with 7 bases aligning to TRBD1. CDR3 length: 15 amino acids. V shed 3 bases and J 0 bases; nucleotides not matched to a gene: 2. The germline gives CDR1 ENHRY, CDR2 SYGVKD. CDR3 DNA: TGTGCCATCAGTGACGACAGGGCTAGCAATCAGCCCCAGCATTTT. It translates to CAISDDRASNQPQHF.

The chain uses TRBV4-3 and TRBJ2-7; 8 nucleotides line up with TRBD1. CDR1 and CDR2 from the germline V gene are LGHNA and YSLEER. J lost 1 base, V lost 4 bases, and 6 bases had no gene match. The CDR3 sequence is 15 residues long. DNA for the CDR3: TGCGCCAGCAGCCCCCGGTACAGGGGGTCCTACGAGCAGTACTTC. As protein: CASSPRYRGSYEQYF.

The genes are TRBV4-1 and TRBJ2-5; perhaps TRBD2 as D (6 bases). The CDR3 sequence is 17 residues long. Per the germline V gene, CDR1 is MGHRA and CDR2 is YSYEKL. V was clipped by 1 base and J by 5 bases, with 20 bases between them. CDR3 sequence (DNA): TGCGCCAGCAGCCAAGTAGGATTGAGTCGGGCGGGGGAGACCCAGTACTTC. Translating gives CASSQVGLSRAGETQYF.

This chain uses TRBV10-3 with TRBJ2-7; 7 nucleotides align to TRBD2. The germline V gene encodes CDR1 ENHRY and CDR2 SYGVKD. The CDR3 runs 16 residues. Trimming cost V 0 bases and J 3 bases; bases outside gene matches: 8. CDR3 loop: CAISESVTSAGYEQYF. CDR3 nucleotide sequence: TGTGCCATCAGTGAGTCGGTAACTAGCGCAGGCTACGAGCAGTACTTC.

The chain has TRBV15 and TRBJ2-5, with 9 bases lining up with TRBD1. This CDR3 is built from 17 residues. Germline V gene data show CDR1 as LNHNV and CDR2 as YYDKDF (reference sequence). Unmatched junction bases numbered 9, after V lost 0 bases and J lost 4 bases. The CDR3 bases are TGTGCCACCAGCAGAGATCAGCCACAGGGGGCGGGAGAGACCCAGTACTTC. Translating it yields CATSRDQPQGAGETQYF.

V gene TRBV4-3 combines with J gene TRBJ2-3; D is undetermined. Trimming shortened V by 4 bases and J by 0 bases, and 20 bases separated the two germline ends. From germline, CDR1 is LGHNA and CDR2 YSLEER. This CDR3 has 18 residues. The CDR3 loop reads CASSPPARGNPSTDTQYF. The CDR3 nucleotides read TGCGCCAGCAGCCCCCCCGCAAGAGGCAACCCAAGCACAGATACGCAGTATTTT.

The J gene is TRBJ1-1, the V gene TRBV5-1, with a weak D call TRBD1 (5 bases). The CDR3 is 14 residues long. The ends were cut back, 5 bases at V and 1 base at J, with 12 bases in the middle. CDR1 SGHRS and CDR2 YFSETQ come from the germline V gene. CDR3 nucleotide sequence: TGCGCCAGCAGTGGCGGGGCTAGGAACACTGAAGCTTTCTTT. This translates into CASSGGARNTEAFF. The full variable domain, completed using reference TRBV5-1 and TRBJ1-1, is KAGVTQTPRYLIKTRGQQVTLSCSPISGHRSVSWYQQTPGQGLQFLFEYFSETQRNKGNFPGRFSGRQFSNSRSEMNVSTLELGDSALYLCASSGGARNTEAFFGQGTRLTVV.

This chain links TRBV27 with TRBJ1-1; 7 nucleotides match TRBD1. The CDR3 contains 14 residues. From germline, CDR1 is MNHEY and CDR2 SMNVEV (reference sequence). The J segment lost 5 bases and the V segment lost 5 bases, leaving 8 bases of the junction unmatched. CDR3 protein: CASSTRTGKTEAFF. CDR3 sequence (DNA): TGTGCCAGCAGTACTCGGACAGGCAAGACTGAAGCTTTCTTT.

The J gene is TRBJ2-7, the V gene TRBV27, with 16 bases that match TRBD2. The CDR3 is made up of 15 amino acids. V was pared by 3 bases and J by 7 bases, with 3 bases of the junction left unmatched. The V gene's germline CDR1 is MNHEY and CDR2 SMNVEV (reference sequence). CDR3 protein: CASSLGLAGGWEQYF. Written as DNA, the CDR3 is TGTGCCAGCAGTTTGGGACTAGCGGGAGGGTGGGAGCAGTACTTC.

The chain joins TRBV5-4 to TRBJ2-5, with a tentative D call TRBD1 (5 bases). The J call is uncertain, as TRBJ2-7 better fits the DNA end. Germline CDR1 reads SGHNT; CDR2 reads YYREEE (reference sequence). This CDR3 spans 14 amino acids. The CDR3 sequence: CASSLDRTLYEQYF. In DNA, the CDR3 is TGTGCCAGCAGCTTGGACAGGACCCTTTACGAGCAGTACTTC.

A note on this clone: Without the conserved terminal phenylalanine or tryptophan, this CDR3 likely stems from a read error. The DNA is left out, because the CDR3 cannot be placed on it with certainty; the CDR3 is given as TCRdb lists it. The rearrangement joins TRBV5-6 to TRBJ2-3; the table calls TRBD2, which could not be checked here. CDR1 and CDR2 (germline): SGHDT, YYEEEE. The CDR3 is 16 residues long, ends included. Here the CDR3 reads CASSLNPGLAGGPYSL.

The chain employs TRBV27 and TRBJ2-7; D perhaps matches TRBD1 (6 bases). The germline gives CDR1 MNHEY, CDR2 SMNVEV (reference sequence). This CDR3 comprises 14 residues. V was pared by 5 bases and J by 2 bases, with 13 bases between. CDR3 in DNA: TGTGCCAGCAGTCATCAGGGGCCTACCTACGAGCAGTACTTC. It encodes CASSHQGPTYEQYF.

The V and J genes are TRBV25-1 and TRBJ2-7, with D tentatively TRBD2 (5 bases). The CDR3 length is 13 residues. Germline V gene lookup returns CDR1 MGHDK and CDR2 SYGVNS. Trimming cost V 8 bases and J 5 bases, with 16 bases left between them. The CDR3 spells CASASRGSHEQYF. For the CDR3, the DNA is TGTGCCAGCGCATCCCGAGGGTCCCACGAGCAGTACTTC.

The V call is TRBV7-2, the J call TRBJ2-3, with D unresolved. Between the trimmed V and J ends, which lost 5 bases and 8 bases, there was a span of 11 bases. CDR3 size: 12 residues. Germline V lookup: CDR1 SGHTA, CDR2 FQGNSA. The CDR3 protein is CASSAPITTQYF. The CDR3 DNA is TGTGCCAGCAGCGCCCCTATCACTACGCAGTATTTT.

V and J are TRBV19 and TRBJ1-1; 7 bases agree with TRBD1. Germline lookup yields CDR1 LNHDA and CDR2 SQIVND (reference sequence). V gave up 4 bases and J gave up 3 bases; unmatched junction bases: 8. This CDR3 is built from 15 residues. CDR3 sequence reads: CASSTGQAWDTEAFF. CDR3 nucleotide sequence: TGTGCCAGTAGTACCGGACAGGCATGGGACACTGAAGCTTTCTTT.

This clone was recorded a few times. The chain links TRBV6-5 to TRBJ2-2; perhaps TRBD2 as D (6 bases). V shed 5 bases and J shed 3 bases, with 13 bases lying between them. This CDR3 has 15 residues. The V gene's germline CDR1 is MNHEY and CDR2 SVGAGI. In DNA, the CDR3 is TGTGCCAGCAGTCCCCGGGGGAGTTACACCGGGGAGCTGTTTTTT. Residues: CASSPRGSYTGELFF.

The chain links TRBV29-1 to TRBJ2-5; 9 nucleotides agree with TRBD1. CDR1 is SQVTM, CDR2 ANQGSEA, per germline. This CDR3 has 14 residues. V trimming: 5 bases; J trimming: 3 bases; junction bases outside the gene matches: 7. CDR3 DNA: TGCAGCGTTCCGGGACAGGGAAATAAAGAGACCCAGTACTTC. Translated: CSVPGQGNKETQYF. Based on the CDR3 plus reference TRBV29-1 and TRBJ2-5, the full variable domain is SAVISQKPSRDICQRGTSLTIQCQVDSQVTMMFWYRQQPGQSLTLIATANQGSEATYESGFVIDKFPISRPNLTFSTLTVSNMSPEDSSIYLCSVPGQGNKETQYFGPGTRLLVL.

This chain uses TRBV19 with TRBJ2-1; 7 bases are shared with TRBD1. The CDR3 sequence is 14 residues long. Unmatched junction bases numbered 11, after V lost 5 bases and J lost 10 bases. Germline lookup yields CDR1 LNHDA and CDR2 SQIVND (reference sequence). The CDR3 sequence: CASSFYRGRFEQFF. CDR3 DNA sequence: TGTGCCAGTAGTTTCTACAGGGGACGGTTCGAGCAGTTCTTC.